This entry describes one T cell receptor beta chain. Its antigen is as yet unknown. Trimming left V 6 bases short and J 3 bases short, with 12 bases between. Germline V gene data show CDR1 as KGHSH and CDR2 as LQKENI. This CDR3 is 13 amino acids long. These data come from a study of post-analysis software for immune sequencing data. For the study at large: The courses of disease that were included comprised relapsing-remitting, secondary progressive and progressive-relapsing multiple sclerosis.

Study-wide results and limits: Five or six TRBV segments, TRBV5-6, TRBV5-1 and TRBV20-1 among them, were found more frequent in patients than controls. A significant reduction in normalized Chao1 diversity was observed in multiple sclerosis patients versus controls.

Each TCR beta cDNA library carried unique molecular identifiers. T cells numbering about 0.9 to 10 million yielded cDNA molecules that totaled roughly 500,000. One entry per CDR3 protein results from TCRdb running MiXCR on the PCR reads. The sample shows roughly 730,000 distinct CDR3 sequences, less than 35% of them seen only once. Sequencing was performed on blood. The J gene is TRBJ2-7, the V gene TRBV18; D might be TRBD1 (5 bases). The origin of this receptor is a girl aged 10 to 17 with multiple sclerosis. The DNA for the CDR3 is TGTGCCAGCTCCCCTGGGGCTGACTACGAGCAGTACTTC. Translating gives CASSPGADYEQYF.